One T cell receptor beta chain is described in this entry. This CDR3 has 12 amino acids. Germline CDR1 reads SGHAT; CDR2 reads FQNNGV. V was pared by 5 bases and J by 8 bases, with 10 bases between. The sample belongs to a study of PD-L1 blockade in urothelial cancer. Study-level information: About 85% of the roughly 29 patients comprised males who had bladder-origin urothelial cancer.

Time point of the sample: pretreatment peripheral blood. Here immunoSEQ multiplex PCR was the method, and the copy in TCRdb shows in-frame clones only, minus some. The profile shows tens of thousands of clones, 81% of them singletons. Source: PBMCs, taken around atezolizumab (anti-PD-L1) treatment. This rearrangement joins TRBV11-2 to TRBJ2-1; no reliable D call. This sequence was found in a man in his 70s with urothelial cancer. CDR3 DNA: TGTGCCAGCAGCCTTAGGAGCGATGAGCAGTTCTTC. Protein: CASSLRSDEQFF.